These T cell receptor beta chains were read from a single sample in a study of T cell responses to AZD1222 COVID-19 vaccine. Sequencing used immunoSEQ multiplex PCR; TCRdb keeps in-frame clones, though not all of them. The data contain 90,000 to 150,000 clones, approximately 91% of them seen just once; the ten biggest clones take up around 2.4%. Specimen: peripheral blood, collected on day 0 of AZD1222 vaccination. The receptor set was obtained from an adult in good health. The CDR3 runs from the conserved cysteine through the conserved F or W. D genes are given only for firm matches. Only part of the rows carry a size: once, few, many, or a class if the clone is expanded.

V gene	clone size	J gene	CDR3 length	D gene	CDR3 DNA	CDR3 protein
TRBV28	.	TRBJ2-2	21	.	TGTGCCAGCAGTCCAGGACAGCTCCACCCCAGGATCAGGATTAACACCGGGGAGCTGTTTTTT	CASSPGQLHPRIRINTGELFF
TRBV11-3	.	TRBJ2-1	15	.	TGTGCCAGCAGCTTACTGGGCGGAAGCTTCAATGAGCAGTTCTTC	CASSLLGGSFNEQFF
TRBV19	.	TRBJ1-2	15	.	TGTGCCAGTAAGGTAATTGGGGCGACGGACTATGGCTACACCTTC	CASKVIGATDYGYTF
TRBV19	.	TRBJ2-7	15	.	TGTGCCAGTAGTGCCCTGAGGGGAGTCGGCTACGAGCAGTACTTC	CASSALRGVGYEQYF
TRBV20-1	.	TRBJ1-2	14	.	TGCAGTGCTAGTGTCAGGGCTCAGGGCTATGGCTACACCTTC	CSASVRAQGYGYTF
TRBV3-1/TRBV3-2	.	TRBJ2-1	16	TRBD2	TGTGCCAGCAGCCAAGATCGCGGGAGATGGAATGGAGAGCAGTTCTTC	CASSQDRGRWNGEQFF
TRBV7-8	.	TRBJ1-2	15	.	TGTGCCAGCAGCTTGGCCGACAGTGATCTCTATGGCTACACCTTC	CASSLADSDLYGYTF
TRBV2	.	TRBJ2-5	14	.	TGTGCCAGCATTTCGCTCGCCGGGAGAGAGACCCAGTACTTC	CASISLAGRETQYF
TRBV28	.	TRBJ1-2	12	.	TGTGCCAGCAGTTTAGGGGGGTATGGCTACACCTTC	CASSLGGYGYTF
TRBV2	few	TRBJ2-1	15	.	TGTGCCAGCGGGAACGAAAGCAGCTCCTACAATGAGCAGTTCTTC	CASGNESSSYNEQFF
TRBV5-4	.	TRBJ1-1	13	.	TGTGCCAGCAGCTTGGTGGAAAGCTATGAAGCTTTCTTT	CASSLVESYEAFF
TRBV11-2	.	TRBJ2-7	13	.	TGTGCCAGCAGCTTTGGACAATCCTACGAGCAGTACTTC	CASSFGQSYEQYF
TRBV9	.	TRBJ2-7	17	.	TGTGCCAGCAGCGCCGCTTCGGGGGCCTCTACTCGCTACGAGCAGTACTTC	CASSAASGASTRYEQYF
TRBV10-2	once	TRBJ2-7	17	.	TGCGCCAGCAGCCCCGGGGGGCTTCGCGGGAGCACGCACGAGCAGTACTTC	CASSPGGLRGSTHEQYF
TRBV6-5	.	TRBJ1-2	16	TRBD1	TGTGCCAGCAGTTTGACGGGACAGGGGGCGGCCTATGGCTACACCTTC	CASSLTGQGAAYGYTF
TRBV18	.	TRBJ2-3	12	TRBD2	TGTGCCAGCTCACCGCAGCGGGGTACGCAGTATTTT	CASSPQRGTQYF
TRBV14	.	TRBJ2-7	13	.	TGTGCCAGCAGCCAAGGGCCCGGAACTCGACAGTACTTC	CASSQGPGTRQYF
TRBV28	.	TRBJ2-1	16	TRBD2	TGTGCCAGCAGCCCTCGTCTGGGCGGGAGAAGCAATGAGCAGTTCTTC	CASSPRLGGRSNEQFF
TRBV24-1	.	TRBJ2-1	15	TRBD1	TGTGCCACCAGTGATCCGCCGACAGGGACCAATGAGCAGTTCTTC	CATSDPPTGTNEQFF
TRBV7-9	.	TRBJ2-7	12	TRBD2	TGTGCCAGCAGCTTGGGACTAGCGGTGCAGTACTTC	CASSLGLAVQYF
TRBV28	.	TRBJ1-2	12	.	TGTGCCAGCAGCCTCACCGTTTATGGCTACACCTTC	CASSLTVYGYTF
TRBV3-1/TRBV3-2	.	TRBJ2-5	14	.	TGTGCCAGCAGCAACAGGGAATATCGGGAGACCCAGTACTTC	CASSNREYRETQYF
TRBV7-2	.	TRBJ2-1	16	TRBD2	TGTGCCAGCAGCGTAACAGGGGGACTAGCGGGAGTTGAGCAGTTCTTC	CASSVTGGLAGVEQFF
TRBV10-2	.	TRBJ2-7	15	.	TGCGCCAGCAGTGGGGCAGGAGCTCTCTCCTACGAGCAGTACTTC	CASSGAGALSYEQYF
TRBV3-1/TRBV3-2	.	TRBJ2-4	16	.	TGTGCCAGCAGCCAAGTAGGGGGAGGGGCGAAAAACATTCAGTACTTC	CASSQVGGGAKNIQYF
TRBV7-9	.	TRBJ2-5	18	.	TGTGCCAGCAGCACGCTCCCCCCTGGGACTGAGCACAAAGAGACCCAGTACTTC	CASSTLPPGTEHKETQYF
TRBV11-2	.	TRBJ2-5	16	.	TGTGCCAGCAGCCCTTCGGGGGGCGCAGGCCAAGAGACCCAGTACTTC	CASSPSGGAGQETQYF
TRBV6-6	.	TRBJ1-2	16	.	TGTGCCAGCAGGCAGGGCGCCCAGGGGCGCTTTGAGGGCTACACCTTC	CASRQGAQGRFEGYTF
TRBV7-2	.	TRBJ2-3	12	.	TGTGCCAGCAGCGCCCCGGGGGATACGCAGTATTTT	CASSAPGDTQYF
TRBV2	.	TRBJ2-5	13	TRBD1	TGTGCCAGCACGGGACAGGGGCAAGAGACCCAGTACTTC	CASTGQGQETQYF
TRBV29-1	.	TRBJ1-5	14	TRBD1	TGCAGCGTTCTTCCAGGGGGTGAGAATCAGCCCCAGCATTTT	CSVLPGGENQPQHF
TRBV5-6	.	TRBJ2-5	15	.	TGTGCCAGCAGCTTGTCCGGGGGCGGAAAGGAGACCCAGTACTTC	CASSLSGGGKETQYF
TRBV30	.	TRBJ1-2	11	.	TGTGCCTGGAGCCTCGGGGATGGCTACACCTTC	CAWSLGDGYTF
TRBV19	.	TRBJ1-4	15	TRBD1	TGTGCCAGTAGTATCAACGCAGGGGGGAATGAAAAACTGTTTTTT	CASSINAGGNEKLFF
TRBV11-2	.	TRBJ2-1	16	TRBD2	TGTGCCAGCATGGGCGTAGGGACTAGCGGGAATTATGAGCAGTTCTTC	CASMGVGTSGNYEQFF
TRBV3-1/TRBV3-2	.	TRBJ1-3	18	.	TGTGCCAGCAGCCAAGATCCCCCGGGACAAATCTCTGGAAACACCATATATTTT	CASSQDPPGQISGNTIYF
TRBV29-1	.	TRBJ2-1	12	TRBD2	TGCAGCGTTCCCGGACTAGCCATGGAGCAGTTCTTC	CSVPGLAMEQFF
TRBV5-6	.	TRBJ2-3	11	.	TGTGCCAGCAGCTCGGGGTATACGCAGTATTTT	CASSSGYTQYF
TRBV3-1/TRBV3-2	.	TRBJ2-7	11	.	TGTGCCAGCAGCCCGGTGGAGGAGCAGTACTTC	CASSPVEEQYF
TRBV5-1	once	TRBJ1-1	15	TRBD1	TGCGCCAGCAGCTTGGACAGGGGGCCGGGCACTGAAGCTTTCTTT	CASSLDRGPGTEAFF
TRBV3-1/TRBV3-2	.	TRBJ2-7	14	TRBD1	TGTGCCAGCAGCCAGAGGGGGCGCAACTACGAGCAGTACTTC	CASSQRGRNYEQYF
TRBV24-1	.	TRBJ1-2	13	.	TGTGCCACCAGTGACCGGGTGGGTGTCGGCTACACCTTC	CATSDRVGVGYTF
TRBV27	.	TRBJ2-7	14	.	TGTGCCAGCAGTTTGGCTGCGGGTTGGGGGGAGCAGTACTTC	CASSLAAGWGEQYF
TRBV9	.	TRBJ2-3	15	.	TGTGCCAGCAGCGTGGCAGGGAGGCCAGCAGATACGCAGTATTTT	CASSVAGRPADTQYF
TRBV7-3	.	TRBJ2-5	13	.	TGTGCCAGCAGCCGGAGAGACCAAGAGACCCAGTACTTC	CASSRRDQETQYF
TRBV28	.	TRBJ1-2	12	.	TGTGCCGGGGGGTCGGGCAACTATGGCTACACCTTC	CAGGSGNYGYTF
TRBV3-1/TRBV3-2	.	TRBJ1-6	15	.	TGTGCCAGCAGCCAATTGGGGGAGGGGAATTCACCCCTCCACTTT	CASSQLGEGNSPLHF
TRBV19	.	TRBJ1-2	15	.	TGTGCCAGTAGTGCGTCCCGACAGAGAAACTATGGCTACACCTTC	CASSASRQRNYGYTF
TRBV5-4	.	TRBJ1-1	13	.	TGTGCCAGCAGCTTCCCCGGGGGGACTGAAGCTTTCTTT	CASSFPGGTEAFF
TRBV28	.	TRBJ1-1	13	.	TGTGCCAGCAGTTCCCCGGGGGGGGAAGGGGCTTTCTTT	CASSSPGGEGAFF
TRBV28	.	TRBJ2-4	16	.	TGTGCCAGCAGTTTAAGGGGGGGACTACTCAAAAACATTCAGTACTTC	CASSLRGGLLKNIQYF
TRBV30	.	TRBJ1-1	14	.	TGTGCCTGGAGTAGGGGGGGAACGGGAACTGAAGCTTTCTTT	CAWSRGGTGTEAFF
TRBV7-9	.	TRBJ2-1	16	TRBD1	TGTGCCAGCAGCAGCACTGGGGGGACAGGCAACAATGAGCAGTTCTTC	CASSSTGGTGNNEQFF
TRBV7-9	.	TRBJ1-1	14	TRBD1	TGTGCCAGCAGCGCCCGGGACAGGGCAACTGAAGCTTTCTTT	CASSARDRATEAFF
TRBV4-1	once	TRBJ1-5	15	.	TGCGCCAGCAGCCAAGGCCTAGGGGGAAATCAGCCCCAGCATTTT	CASSQGLGGNQPQHF
TRBV28	.	TRBJ1-1	13	.	TGTGCCAGCAGTTTATCGGGGAACACTGAAGCTTTCTTT	CASSLSGNTEAFF
TRBV6-5	.	TRBJ2-2	16	.	TGTGCCAGCAGTTACTCAGGGGGAGGGGACGGCGGGGAGCTGTTTTTT	CASSYSGGGDGGELFF